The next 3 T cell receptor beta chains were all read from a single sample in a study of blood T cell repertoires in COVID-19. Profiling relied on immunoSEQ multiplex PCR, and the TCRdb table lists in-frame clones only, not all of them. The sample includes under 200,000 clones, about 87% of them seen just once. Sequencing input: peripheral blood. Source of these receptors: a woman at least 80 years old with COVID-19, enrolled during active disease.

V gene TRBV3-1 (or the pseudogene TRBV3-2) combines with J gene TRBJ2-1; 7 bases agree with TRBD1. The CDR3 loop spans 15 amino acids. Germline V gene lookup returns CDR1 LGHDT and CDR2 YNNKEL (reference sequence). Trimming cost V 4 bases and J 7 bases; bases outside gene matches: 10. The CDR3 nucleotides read TGTGCCAGCAGCCGGCAAGGGGGCTTTAGGAATGAGCAGTTCTTC. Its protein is CASSRQGGFRNEQFF.

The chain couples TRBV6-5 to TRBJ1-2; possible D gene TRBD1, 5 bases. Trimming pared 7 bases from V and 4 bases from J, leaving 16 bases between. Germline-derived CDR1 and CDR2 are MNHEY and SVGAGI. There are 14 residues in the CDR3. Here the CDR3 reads CASTRTTGGYGYTF. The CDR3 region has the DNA TGTGCCAGCACCAGAACAACGGGGGGCTATGGCTACACCTTC.

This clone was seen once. Written as DNA, the CDR3 is TGTGCCAGTAGTCAGGGGGCGGCTGAAGCTTTCTTT. Its translation: CASSQGAAEAFF. The V call is TRBV19, the J call TRBJ1-1; 8 bases are a match to TRBD1. The CDR3 consists of 12 residues. Germline V CDR1 and CDR2: LNHDA, SQIVND (reference sequence). V was pared by 5 bases and J by 6 bases, with 2 bases of the junction left unmatched.